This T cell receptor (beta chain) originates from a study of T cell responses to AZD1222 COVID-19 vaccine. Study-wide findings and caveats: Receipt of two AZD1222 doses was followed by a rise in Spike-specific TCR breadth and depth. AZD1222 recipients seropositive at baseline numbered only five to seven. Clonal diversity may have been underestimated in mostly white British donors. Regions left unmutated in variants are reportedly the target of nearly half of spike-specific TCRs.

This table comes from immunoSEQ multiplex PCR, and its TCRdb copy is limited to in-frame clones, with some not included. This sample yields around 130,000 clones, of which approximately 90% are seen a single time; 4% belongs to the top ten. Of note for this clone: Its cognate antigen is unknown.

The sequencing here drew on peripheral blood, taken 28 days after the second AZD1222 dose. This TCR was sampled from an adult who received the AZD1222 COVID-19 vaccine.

The CDR3 nucleotides are TGTGCCAGCAGCCCCTCCCCTGGGGCCAACGTCCTGACTTTC. It translates to CASSPSPGANVLTF. The chain recombines TRBV6-6 with TRBJ2-6; D is unclear. With 6 bases removed from V and 2 bases from J, the gap between germline ends came to 8 bases. This CDR3 has 14 residues. Germline loops: CDR1 MNHNY, CDR2 SVGAGI (reference sequence).